What follows are 16 T cell receptor beta chains derived from one specimen sequenced in a study of graft-versus-host responses after intestinal transplantation. These TCRs' antigens remain unknown. Only in-frame clones appear in the TCRdb table, and some are missing; sequencing was by immunoSEQ multiplex PCR. Of around 100,000 clones in the sample, less than 90% are singletons; the top ten hold more than 0.75%. Material: unstimulated CD4+ T cells sorted from spleen or lymph node cells, obtained before transplant. These receptors originate from a human donor who was the organ donor for an intestinal transplant.

This clone was observed a few times. The chain combines TRBV5-6 with TRBJ1-5, with D possibly TRBD1 on 5 matching bases. From germline, CDR1 is SGHDT and CDR2 YYEEEE. V lost 5 bases and J 2 bases, leaving 11 bases between the germline ends. The CDR3 has 14 amino acids. The CDR3 region has the DNA TGTGCCAGCAGTCCGGGGGAGGGCAATCAGCCCCAGCATTTT. Its protein product is CASSPGEGNQPQHF.

For this clone: Other DNA sequences in this specimen translate into the identical CDR3. The chain links TRBV5-1 to TRBJ2-7; D possibly matches TRBD1 or TRBD2 (5 bases each). V was shortened by 4 bases and J by 4 bases, with 24 bases between the two germline ends. The CDR3 runs 17 residues. The germline gives CDR1 SGHRS, CDR2 YFSETQ. This CDR3 reads CASSRNMVAGTAYEQYF. CDR3 coding DNA: TGCGCCAGCAGCCGGAATATGGTGGCCGGGACGGCATACGAGCAGTACTTC.

This sequence joins TRBV27 and TRBJ2-3, with TRBD2 matching 8 bases. The CDR3 has 18 residues. Germline V CDR1 and CDR2: MNHEY, SMNVEV (reference sequence). V trimming: 0 bases; J trimming: 7 bases; junction bases outside the gene matches: 15. The CDR3 is CASSLSGGGNPGSNTQYF. CDR3 in DNA: TGTGCCAGCAGTTTATCGGGCGGGGGGAACCCGGGGTCGAATACGCAGTATTTT.

The chain employs TRBV5-6 and TRBJ2-5, with D possibly TRBD2 on 5 matching bases. Deletions cut 4 bases from V and 4 bases from J, with 11 bases between. The germline CDR1 and CDR2 sequences are SGHDT and YYEEEE. The CDR3 spans 13 residues. In DNA form, the CDR3 reads TGTGCCAGCAGCACTTGGACTGGAGAGACCCAGTACTTC. Protein product: CASSTWTGETQYF.

The V and J genes are TRBV7-2 and TRBJ1-2; D is possibly TRBD1 (5 bases). The V and J ends lost 1 base and 7 bases respectively, with 13 bases between them. CDR3 length: 14 amino acids. Germline assignment: CDR1 SGHTA and CDR2 FQGNSA. The CDR3 DNA reads as TGTGCCAGCAGCTTAGGACCCCAGGGATCTGGCTACACCTTC. Translating gives CASSLGPQGSGYTF.

As to this clone: In the same sample, other DNA sequences code for this CDR3. The V gene is TRBV5-1, the J gene TRBJ1-1; no clear D gene. Trimming stripped 2 bases from V and 1 base from J, with 6 bases between. The CDR3 length is 13 residues. Germline lookup yields CDR1 SGHRS and CDR2 YFSETQ. In DNA, the CDR3 is TGCGCCAGCAGCTTCACCGGGAACACTGAAGCTTTCTTT. Its protein product is CASSFTGNTEAFF.

This clone was seen once. This sequence joins TRBV7-8 and TRBJ1-2; no firm D call. Trimming removed 6 bases at V and 1 base at J, with 9 bases between. The length of the CDR3 is 13 residues. Germline V gene data show CDR1 as SGHVS and CDR2 as FQNEAQ. The CDR3 spells CASRLDLNYGYTF. The CDR3 nucleotides are TGTGCCAGCAGACTAGACCTTAACTATGGCTACACCTTC.

This CDR3 is CASSQGLAGGYEQYF. The CDR3 DNA sequence: TGTGCCAGCAGCCAAGGACTAGCGGGGGGGTACGAGCAGTACTTC. J is TRBJ2-7 and V is TRBV4-2; the match to TRBD2 covers 14 bases. The V and J ends lost 1 base and 4 bases, in that order; junction bases with no gene match: 0. In germline, CDR1 is LGHNA, CDR2 YNFKEQ. CDR3 length: 15 residues.

The chain employs TRBV19 and TRBJ2-7, with TRBD1 matching 10 bases. V dropped 3 bases and J dropped 3; count of bases not matched to a gene: 5. CDR3 size: 15 residues. Germline loops: CDR1 LNHDA, CDR2 SQIVND (reference sequence). The CDR3 nucleotides are TGTGCCAGTAGTATCGAAGGGACAGGGGTCTACGAGCAGTACTTC. Its translation: CASSIEGTGVYEQYF.

The chain links TRBV5-1 to TRBJ2-3; 10 positions match TRBD2. V shed 0 bases, J shed 4 bases, and the junction held 2 bases outside the gene matches. The CDR3 totals 15 residues. CDR1 is SGHRS and CDR2 is YFSETQ in the germline V gene. CDR3 sequence: CASSLERGGPDTQYF. In DNA form, the CDR3 reads TGCGCCAGCAGCTTGGAGCGGGGGGGCCCAGATACGCAGTATTTT.

The gene calls are TRBV11-2 and TRBJ1-1; D is perhaps TRBD1 (6 bases). The V and J ends lost 5 bases and 0 bases respectively, with 13 bases between them. Per germline, CDR1 SGHAT and CDR2 FQNNGV. The CDR3 length is 15 residues. CDR3 DNA sequence: TGTGCCAGCAGCCGTAAAGGACAGTTGAACACTGAAGCTTTCTTT. Protein sequence: CASSRKGQLNTEAFF. Together with reference TRBV11-2 and TRBJ1-1, the CDR3 gives the full variable domain: EAGVAQSPRYKIIEKRQSVAFWCNPISGHATLYWYQQILGQGPKLLIQFQNNGVVDDSQLPKDRFSAERLKGVDSTLKIQPAKLEDSAVYLCASSRKGQLNTEAFFGQGTRLTVV.

The chain combines TRBV10-1 with TRBJ2-7, with D hard to call. Trimming shortened V by 4 bases and J by 2 bases, and 9 bases separated the two germline ends. This CDR3 contains 13 residues. Germline assignment: CDR1 WNHNN and CDR2 SYGVQD (reference sequence). Written as DNA, the CDR3 is TGCGCCAGCAGTGTACACCACCCCTACGAGCAGTACTTC. This translates into CASSVHHPYEQYF.

CDR3: CASSRWGLAVKSNEQFF. The CDR3, as DNA: TGTGCCAGCAGCAGATGGGGGCTAGCGGTTAAATCGAATGAGCAGTTCTTC. This sequence joins TRBV5-4 and TRBJ2-1, with a tentative D call TRBD2 (7 bases). The CDR3 consists of 17 residues. The V gene's germline CDR1 is SGHNT and CDR2 YYREEE (reference sequence). V lost 4 bases and J lost 7, with 24 bases in between.

This chain uses TRBV10-1 with TRBJ2-1, with D uncertain. The CDR3 length is 13 residues. Trimming left V 3 bases short and J 3 bases short, with 6 bases between. Germline CDR1 and CDR2: WNHNN and SYGVQD (reference sequence). CDR3 sequence: CASSDSFYNEQFF. As DNA, the CDR3 is TGCGCCAGCAGTGACAGCTTCTACAATGAGCAGTTCTTC.

The rearrangement links TRBV30 to TRBJ1-1; 7 bases are a match to TRBD1. The CDR3 runs 15 residues. Trimming took 8 bases from V and 2 from J; bases not matched to a gene: 14. Germline V lookup: CDR1 GTSNPN, CDR2 SVGIG (reference sequence). This CDR3 is CAASPGGGRNTEAFF. The DNA for the CDR3 is TGTGCCGCCTCCCCAGGGGGAGGGCGTAACACTGAAGCTTTCTTT.

This clone was counted only a few times. In the same sample, other DNA sequences code for this CDR3. This rearrangement joins TRBV30 to TRBJ1-1; D is uncertain. This CDR3 is built from 11 residues. Trimming took 6 bases from V and 1 from J, leaving 6 bases between them. Germline loops: CDR1 GTSNPN, CDR2 SVGIG (reference sequence). The CDR3 nucleotides read TGTGCCTGTGAAAGGAACACTGAAGCTTTCTTT. It translates to CACERNTEAFF.